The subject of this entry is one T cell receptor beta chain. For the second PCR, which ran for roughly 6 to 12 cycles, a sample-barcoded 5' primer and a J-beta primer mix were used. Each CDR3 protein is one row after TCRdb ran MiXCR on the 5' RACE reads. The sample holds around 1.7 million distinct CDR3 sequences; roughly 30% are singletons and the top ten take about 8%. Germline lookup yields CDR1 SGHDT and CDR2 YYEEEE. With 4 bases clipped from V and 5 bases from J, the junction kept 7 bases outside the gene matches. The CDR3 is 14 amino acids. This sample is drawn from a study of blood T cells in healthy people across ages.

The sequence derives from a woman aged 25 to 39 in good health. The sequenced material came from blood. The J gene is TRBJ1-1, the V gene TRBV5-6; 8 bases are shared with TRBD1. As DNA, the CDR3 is TGTGCCAGCAGCACCTGGACAGGGTGGACTGAAGCTTTCTTT. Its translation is CASSTWTGWTEAFF.